Shown below are 13 T cell receptor beta chains from a single sample sequenced in a study of patients and donors after allogeneic stem cell transplantation. TCRdb ran MiXCR on the RT-PCR reads and lists one entry per CDR3 protein. The sample holds about 410,000 distinct CDR3 sequences, more than 15% seen once. The sequencing input was blood, either unsorted or a sorted T cell fraction (not recorded which). The source of these receptors is a human donor who was either an allogeneic HSCT recipient or a stem cell or donor lymphocyte infusion donor (not recorded which). It is not recorded whose cells these are; they may come from a transplant donor.

The chain joins TRBV7-9 to TRBJ1-6, with a weak D call TRBD1 (5 bases). This CDR3 contains 14 residues. Germline CDR1 is SEHNR and CDR2 is FQNEAQ (reference sequence). Between the trimmed V and J ends, which lost 6 bases and 7 bases, there was a span of 13 bases. This CDR3 is CASRDQGLNSPLHF. In DNA form, the CDR3 reads TGTGCCAGCAGAGACCAGGGTCTAAATTCACCCCTCCACTTT.

This clonotype was seen a handful of times. The chain is built from TRBV7-2 and TRBJ1-1; D is unresolved. CDR1 and CDR2 from the germline V gene are SGHTA and FQGNSA. Trimming shortened V by 1 base and J by 4 bases, and 10 bases separated the two germline ends. The CDR3 extends over 14 amino acids. CDR3 in DNA: TGTGCCAGCAGCTTAGAGGTAGATGGCACTGAAGCTTTCTTT. Protein: CASSLEVDGTEAFF.

Only a few counts were recorded for this clonotype. The chain joins TRBV12-5 to TRBJ2-2; D perhaps matches TRBD2 (6 bases). Germline lookup yields CDR1 LGHNT and CDR2 FRNRAP. The length of the CDR3 is 14 residues. The V gene lost 2 bases and the J gene lost 5 bases, with 9 bases spanning the gap. CDR3 residues: CASGLTGGTGELFF. The CDR3 DNA follows: TGTGCTAGTGGTTTGACAGGAGGGACCGGGGAGCTGTTTTTT.

This clonotype was found once. V is TRBV7-2 and J is TRBJ2-5, with 13 bases lining up with TRBD2. The germline CDR1 and CDR2 sequences are SGHTA and FQGNSA. This CDR3 contains 16 residues. V lost 2 bases, J lost 5 bases, and 5 bases stayed unmatched. CDR3: CASSLSLTSGGETQYF. The CDR3 DNA reads TGTGCCAGCAGCTTAAGCCTGACTAGCGGGGGGGAGACCCAGTACTTC.

The V and J genes are TRBV5-1 and TRBJ1-1; unclear D gene. The V gene's germline CDR1 is SGHRS and CDR2 YFSETQ. The CDR3 sequence is 14 residues long. The V gene lost 3 bases and the J gene lost 2 bases, with 11 bases spanning the gap. The CDR3 region is CASSSDYRNTEAFF. CDR3 DNA sequence: TGCGCCAGCAGCTCCGACTATAGAAACACTGAAGCTTTCTTT.

This clonotype has more than one count but fewer than ten. The chain uses TRBV4-3 and TRBJ2-3; 9 bases map to TRBD2. Germline CDR1 reads LGHNA; CDR2 reads YSLEER. The CDR3 runs 18 residues. After removal of 0 bases from V and 3 bases from J, the junction contained 10 bases not matched to a gene. The CDR3 spells CASSQDFGGGASTDTQYF. CDR3 nucleotide sequence: TGCGCCAGCAGCCAAGATTTCGGCGGGGGGGCCTCGACAGATACGCAGTATTTT.

This clonotype was observed a handful of times. V is TRBV12-3 or TRBV12-4 and J is TRBJ2-5, with TRBD2 identical over 8 bases. With V trimmed by 4 bases and J by 4 bases, 5 bases remained unmatched. The CDR3 covers 14 residues. This chain's CDR3 is CASSSLAGRETQYF. DNA for the CDR3: TGTGCCAGCAGTTCTTTAGCGGGGCGAGAGACCCAGTACTTC.

This clonotype has only a few counts. This chain links TRBV12-3 or TRBV12-4 with TRBJ2-7; D is perhaps TRBD1 or TRBD2 (5 bases each). The V end was cut by 5 bases, the J end by 2 bases, with 10 bases between. This CDR3 is built from 13 residues. CDR3 region: CASSRGVAYEQYF. CDR3 DNA sequence: TGTGCCAGCAGTCGAGGGGTAGCCTACGAGCAGTACTTC.

A few counts support this clonotype. The V and J genes are TRBV30 and TRBJ1-1; 8 bases are shared with TRBD1. CDR3 length: 13 residues. The germline gives CDR1 GTSNPN, CDR2 SVGIG (reference sequence). Unmatched junction bases numbered 7, after V lost 3 bases and J lost 7 bases. CDR3 residues: CAWRRTGRFEAFF. In DNA form, the CDR3 reads TGTGCCTGGAGAAGGACAGGGAGATTTGAAGCTTTCTTT.

The chain couples TRBV7-8 to TRBJ1-1, with 7 bases fitting TRBD1. Per the germline V gene, CDR1 is SGHVS and CDR2 is FQNEAQ. The CDR3 contains 15 residues. V shed 1 base and J 4 bases; nucleotides not matched to a gene: 6. For the CDR3, the DNA is TGTGCCAGCAGCTTAGATAGGACAGGACTCACTGAAGCTTTCTTT. Its translation is CASSLDRTGLTEAFF.

This clonotype has more than one count but fewer than ten. The rearrangement joins TRBV6-2 or TRBV6-3 to TRBJ2-7; 11 bases match TRBD1. Germline loops: CDR1 MNHEY, CDR2 SVGEGT. The CDR3 covers 16 residues. Losses at the gene ends were 6 bases for V and 6 bases for J; bases not matched to a gene: 13. The CDR3 protein is CASSGYRDRGDFEQYF. Here the CDR3 DNA reads TGTGCCAGCAGCGGCTACCGGGACAGGGGGGATTTCGAGCAGTACTTC.

This clonotype was counted a few times. The rearrangement joins TRBV3-1 to TRBJ2-1; 10 bases align to TRBD2. This CDR3 has 15 amino acids. V lost 4 bases and J lost 5; bases outside the gene matches: 5. Per germline, CDR1 LGHDT and CDR2 YNNKEL (reference sequence). The CDR3 DNA reads TGTGCCAGCAGCCCCGGACTAGCGGACAACAATGAGCAGTTCTTC. As protein: CASSPGLADNNEQFF.

As regards this clonotype: An end of the junction differs from the germline gene, which may be a read error. The chain couples TRBV7-7 to TRBJ2-3, with 10 bases lining up with TRBD1. The CDR3 has 16 residues. Looked up from germline, CDR1 is SSHAT and CDR2 is FNYEAQ (reference sequence). CDR3 sequence reads: CASSRMTGGNTDTQYF. For the CDR3, the DNA is TGTGCTAGCAGCCGAATGACAGGGGGCAATACAGATACGCAGTATTTT.